A selection of T cell receptor beta chains follows, all from one sample in a study of post-analysis software for immune sequencing data. TCRdb fed the PCR reads into MiXCR, producing one record per CDR3 protein. The data show fewer than 850,000 distinct CDR3 sequences, about 32% seen once. Sequenced: blood. These receptors all come from a girl aged 5 to 17 with multiple sclerosis. The CDR3 runs from the conserved cysteine through the conserved F or W. Fields, in order: J gene, V gene, CDR3 protein.

TRBJ2-3 | TRBV4-3 | CASSQDSQGGDTQYF
TRBJ1-2 | TRBV6-1 | CASSEVVLGGYTF
TRBJ2-3 | TRBV7-9 | CASSLEGTRSTDTQYF
TRBJ2-1 | TRBV24-1 | CATSEPHRVYNEQFF
TRBJ2-5 | TRBV6-5 | CASSYIRGAGGQETQYF
TRBJ2-1 | TRBV20-1 | CSVLQGARGAPYNEQFF
TRBJ1-1 | TRBV7-2 | CASSHPGRSVSQAFF
TRBJ2-7 | TRBV3-1 | CASGQGTVVYEQYF
TRBJ1-5 | TRBV12-3/TRBV12-4 | CASSLIGFGQIRGQPQHF
TRBJ2-3 | TRBV10-3 | CAISESLASGAEVTDTQYF
TRBJ2-1 | TRBV29-1 | CSVVLGGRVFYNEQFF
TRBJ1-2 | TRBV4-1 | CASSQDLPGRGGYTF
TRBJ2-1 | TRBV20-1 | CSAPRRYAGRVGPSYNEQFF
TRBJ1-1 | TRBV12-3/TRBV12-4 | CASMARGGPNTEAFF
TRBJ1-2 | TRBV7-2 | CASSSGGQGRSYGYTF
TRBJ2-3 | TRBV6-1 | CASSRMSGGITSTDTQYF
TRBJ1-6 | TRBV25-1 | CASRDGVGNSPLHF
TRBJ1-2 | TRBV20-1 | CSAGAWGTYGYTF
TRBJ2-3 | TRBV3-1 | CASSQLAGTRTDTQYF
TRBJ1-5 | TRBV20-1 | CSARAEYSNQPQHF
TRBJ2-1 | TRBV5-5 | CASSPGTHHNEQFF
TRBJ2-5 | TRBV24-1 | CATSDYPKGWIIETQYF
TRBJ2-7 | TRBV2 | CASSEVSGLHEQYF
TRBJ2-1 | TRBV7-2 | CASSLTSGRVAYNEQFF
TRBJ2-5 | TRBV2 | CASSEGAPYQETQYF
TRBJ1-5 | TRBV5-6 | CASSLGTGSKQPQHF
TRBJ1-1 | TRBV9 | CASSVGRNTEAFF
TRBJ1-1 | TRBV20-1 | CSARDIRGNAEAFF
TRBJ1-1 | TRBV20-1 | CSASRSGQGETEAFF
TRBJ2-4 | TRBV7-8 | CASSLYRGADGNIQYF
TRBJ2-1 | TRBV24-1 | CATGRTGFNEQFF
TRBJ2-4 | TRBV4-2 | CASSQARDRENIQYF